The 3 T cell receptor beta chains reported below all come from one sample, sequenced in a study of cytomegalovirus exposure and HLA in healthy donors (dated by TCRdb to the late 2010s). Libraries were built with the immunoSEQ multiplex PCR assay. A mixture of 60 forward primers for TCR Vbeta segments and 13 reverse primers for TCR Jbeta segments was used in the multiplex PCR. TCRdb obtained this table from immuneACCESS and retained in-frame rearrangements with V and J assigned. These tables miss some clones; where compared with another copy, unresolved V genes account for less than half of the shortfall, and the remainder is unexplained. The sample data list roughly 150,000 clones, and almost 80% of these were observed just once. The ten most abundant clones make up about 9.1% of the sample. Sequences were obtained from PBMCs. The receptors shown here come from a young man in good health and CMV-seropositive.

CDR3 loop: CASSFTSGTKSYEQYF. The CDR3 DNA reads as TGTGCCAGCAGCTTTACTAGCGGGACCAAATCCTACGAGCAGTACTTC. This chain joins TRBV11-2 and TRBJ2-7, with 10 bases fitting TRBD2. Germline CDR1 and CDR2: SGHAT and FQNNGV. Trimming cost V 3 bases and J 1 base; bases outside gene matches: 6. This CDR3 has 16 amino acids.

The rearrangement joins TRBV30 to TRBJ1-2, with D possibly matching TRBD1 (6 bases). The germline V gene encodes CDR1 GTSNPN and CDR2 SVGIG (reference sequence). The CDR3 runs 15 residues. Trimming removed 0 bases at V and 5 bases at J, with 16 bases between. The DNA of the CDR3 is TGTGCCTGGAGTGTAGGCATGGGGGCAGGGTATGGCTACACCTTC. Protein product: CAWSVGMGAGYGYTF. Drawing the rest from reference TRBV30 and TRBJ1-2, the complete variable domain is SQTIHQWPATLVQPVGSPLSLECTVEGTSNPNLYWYRQAAGRGLQLLFYSVGIGQISSEVPQNLSASRPQDRQFILSSKKLLLSDSGFYLCAWSVGMGAGYGYTFGSGTRLTVV.

Notes on this clone: Other nucleotide sequences in the sample specify the same CDR3. The chain employs TRBV9 and TRBJ2-6, with a weak D call TRBD1 (5 bases). The CDR3 covers 15 residues. The V gene lost 2 bases and the J gene lost 4 bases, with 10 bases spanning the gap. The V gene's germline CDR1 is SGDLS and CDR2 YYNGEE. This CDR3 reads CASSVQGSGANVLTF. For the CDR3, the DNA is TGTGCCAGCAGCGTTCAGGGTTCCGGGGCCAACGTCCTGACTTTC.